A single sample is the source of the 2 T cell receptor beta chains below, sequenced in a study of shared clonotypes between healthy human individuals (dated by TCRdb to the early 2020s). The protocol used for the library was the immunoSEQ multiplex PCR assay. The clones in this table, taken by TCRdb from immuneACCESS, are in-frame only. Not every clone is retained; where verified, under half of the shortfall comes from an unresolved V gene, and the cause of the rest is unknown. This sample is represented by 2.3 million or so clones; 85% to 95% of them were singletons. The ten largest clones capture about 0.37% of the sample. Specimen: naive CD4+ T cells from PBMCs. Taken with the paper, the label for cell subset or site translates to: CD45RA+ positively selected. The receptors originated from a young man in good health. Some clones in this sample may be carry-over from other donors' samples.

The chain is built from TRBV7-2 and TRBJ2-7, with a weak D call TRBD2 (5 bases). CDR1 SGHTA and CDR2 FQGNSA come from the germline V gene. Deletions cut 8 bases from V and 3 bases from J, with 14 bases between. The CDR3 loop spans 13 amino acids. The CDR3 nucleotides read TGTGCCAGCGGCTCCACGGGAAACTACGAGCAGTACTTC. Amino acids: CASGSTGNYEQYF. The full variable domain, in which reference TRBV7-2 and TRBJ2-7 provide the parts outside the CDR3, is GAGVSQSPSNKVTEKGKDVELRCDPISGHTALYWYRQSLGQGLEFLIYFQGNSAPDKSGLPSDRFSAERTGGSVSTLTIQRTQQEDSAVYLCASGSTGNYEQYFGPGTRLTVT.

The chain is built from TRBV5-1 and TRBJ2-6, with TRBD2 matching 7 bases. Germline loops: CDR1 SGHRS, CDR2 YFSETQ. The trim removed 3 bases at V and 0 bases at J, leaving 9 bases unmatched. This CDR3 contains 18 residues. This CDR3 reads CASSSAGVRISGANVLTF. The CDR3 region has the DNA TGCGCCAGCAGCTCGGCGGGGGTGCGGATCTCTGGGGCCAACGTCCTGACTTTC. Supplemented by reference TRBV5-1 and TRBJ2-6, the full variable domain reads KAGVTQTPRYLIKTRGQQVTLSCSPISGHRSVSWYQQTPGQGLQFLFEYFSETQRNKGNFPGRFSGRQFSNSRSEMNVSTLELGDSALYLCASSSAGVRISGANVLTFGAGSRLTVL.